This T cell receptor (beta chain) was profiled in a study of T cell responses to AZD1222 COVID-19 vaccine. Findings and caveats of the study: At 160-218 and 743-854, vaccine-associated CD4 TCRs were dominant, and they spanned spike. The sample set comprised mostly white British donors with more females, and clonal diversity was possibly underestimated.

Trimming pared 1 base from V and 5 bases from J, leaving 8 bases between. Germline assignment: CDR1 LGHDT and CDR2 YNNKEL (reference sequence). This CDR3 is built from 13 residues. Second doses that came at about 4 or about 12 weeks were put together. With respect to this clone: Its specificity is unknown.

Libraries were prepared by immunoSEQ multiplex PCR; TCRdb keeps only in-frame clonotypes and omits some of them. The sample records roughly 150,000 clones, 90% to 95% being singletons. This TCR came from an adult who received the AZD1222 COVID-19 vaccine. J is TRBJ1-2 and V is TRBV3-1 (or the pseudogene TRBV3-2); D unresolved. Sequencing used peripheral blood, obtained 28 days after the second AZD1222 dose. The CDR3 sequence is CASSQVGHYGYTF. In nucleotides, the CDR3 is TGTGCCAGCAGCCAAGTAGGGCATTATGGCTACACCTTC.